This T cell receptor (beta chain) comes out of a study of shared clonotypes between healthy human individuals. Regarding the study as a whole: Clonotype sharing across donors was expected to vary with sequencing depth.

Trimming took 6 bases from V and 2 from J; bases not matched to a gene: 10. The CDR3 is 16 residues long. Per the germline V gene, CDR1 is MDHEN and CDR2 is SYDVKM. On this clone: Its antigen remains unknown.

Assay execution took place at the deep level. The method was immunoSEQ multiplex PCR; TCRdb's version includes in-frame clones alone and lacks a portion of them. The table shows fewer than 550,000 clones, with about 75% occurring only once. All the donors were Caucasian adults who lived in Nashville, Tennessee. About 90 million PBMCs were counted before genomic DNA extraction. This sequence originates from a woman in her 40s in good health. Some clones in this sample may be carry-over from other donors' samples. The chain employs TRBV28 and TRBJ1-5; 7 nucleotides match TRBD1. The sequencing input was PBMCs. CDR3 nucleotides: TGTGCCAGCAGCCTGGCAGGGGGGTCTGGCAATCAGCCCCAGCATTTT. The encoded protein is CASSLAGGSGNQPQHF.